This TCR beta chain was retrieved from a study of blood T cell repertoires in COVID-19. The overall study: Sample material is recorded as cDNA or gDNA derived from T cells, B-cell-depleted T cells, or PBMCs.

This CDR3 region has 15 residues. V lost 0 bases and J 4 bases, leaving 12 bases between the germline ends. Germline loops: CDR1 KGHSH, CDR2 LQKENI. Per the original methods: Reference gene primer amplification in the assay estimated nucleated cell counts. Data came from immunoSEQ multiplex PCR; TCRdb stores just in-frame clones and leaves some out. V, J and clone size are taken as reported in that table, and D and trimming were inferred from the DNA itself. The sample lists around 68,000 clones; approximately 91% were seen once. This clonotype was sampled from a human donor in a cohort sampled during active COVID-19. Source material: peripheral blood. V gene TRBV18 combines with J gene TRBJ2-5; D perhaps matches TRBD2 (6 bases). The CDR3 nucleotides are TGTGCCAGCTCACCACCGATGAGGGGAGGAGAGACCCAGTACTTC. Protein product: CASSPPMRGGETQYF.